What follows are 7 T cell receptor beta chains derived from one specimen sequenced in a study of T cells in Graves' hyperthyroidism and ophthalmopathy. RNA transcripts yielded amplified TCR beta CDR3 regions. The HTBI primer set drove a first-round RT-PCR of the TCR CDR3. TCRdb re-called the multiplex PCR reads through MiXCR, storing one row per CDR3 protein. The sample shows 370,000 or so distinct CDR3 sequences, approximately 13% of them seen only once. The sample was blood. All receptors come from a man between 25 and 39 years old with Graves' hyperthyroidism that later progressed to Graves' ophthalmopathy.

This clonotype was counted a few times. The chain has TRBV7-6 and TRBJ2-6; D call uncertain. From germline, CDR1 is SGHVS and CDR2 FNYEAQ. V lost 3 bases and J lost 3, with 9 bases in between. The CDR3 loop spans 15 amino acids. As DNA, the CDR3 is TGTGCCAGCAGCTTCACGGATAATGGGGCCAACGTCCTGACTTTC. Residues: CASSFTDNGANVLTF.

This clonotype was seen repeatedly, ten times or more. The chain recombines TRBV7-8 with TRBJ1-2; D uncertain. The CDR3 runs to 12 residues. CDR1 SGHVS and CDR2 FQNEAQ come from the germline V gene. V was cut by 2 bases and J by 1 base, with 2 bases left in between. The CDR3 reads CASSLNNYGYTF. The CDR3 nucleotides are TGTGCCAGCAGCTTAAATAACTATGGCTACACCTTC.

The CDR3 region is CASSRGPPYEQYF. In DNA form, the CDR3 reads TGTGCCAGCAGCCGGGGTCCCCCCTACGAGCAGTACTTC. The chain carries TRBV27 and TRBJ2-7, with D possibly TRBD2 on 5 matching bases. The germline V and J ends were trimmed by 6 bases and 2 bases, with 11 bases remaining between them. CDR1 is MNHEY and CDR2 is SMNVEV in the germline V gene (reference sequence). This CDR3 comprises 13 residues.

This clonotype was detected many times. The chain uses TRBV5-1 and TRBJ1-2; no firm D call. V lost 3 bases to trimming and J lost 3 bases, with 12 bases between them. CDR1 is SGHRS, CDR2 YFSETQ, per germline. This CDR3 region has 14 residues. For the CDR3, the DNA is TGCGCCAGCAGCTCACGACGGAAAGACTATGGCTACACCTTC. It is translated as CASSSRRKDYGYTF. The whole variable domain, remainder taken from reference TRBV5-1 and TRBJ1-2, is KAGVTQTPRYLIKTRGQQVTLSCSPISGHRSVSWYQQTPGQGLQFLFEYFSETQRNKGNFPGRFSGRQFSNSRSEMNVSTLELGDSALYLCASSSRRKDYGYTFGSGTRLTVV.

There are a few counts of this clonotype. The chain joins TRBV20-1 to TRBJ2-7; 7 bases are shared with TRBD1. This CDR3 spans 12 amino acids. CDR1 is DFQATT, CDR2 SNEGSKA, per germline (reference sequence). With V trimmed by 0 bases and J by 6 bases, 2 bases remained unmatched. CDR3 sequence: CSAREDRVEQYF. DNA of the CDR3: TGCAGTGCTAGAGAAGACAGGGTCGAGCAGTACTTC.

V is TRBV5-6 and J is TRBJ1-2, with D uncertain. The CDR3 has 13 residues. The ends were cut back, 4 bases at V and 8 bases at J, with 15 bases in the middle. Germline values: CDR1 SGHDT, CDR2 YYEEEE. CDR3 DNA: TGTGCCAGCAGCCGGCGGGATCCGAGGGGCTACACCTTC. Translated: CASSRRDPRGYTF.

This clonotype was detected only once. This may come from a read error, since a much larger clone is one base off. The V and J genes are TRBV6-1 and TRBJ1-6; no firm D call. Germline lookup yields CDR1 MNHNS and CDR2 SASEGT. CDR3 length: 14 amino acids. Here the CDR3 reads CANSLGGDNSPLHF. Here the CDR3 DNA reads TGTGCCAACAGTTTAGGCGGAGATAATTCACCCCTCCACTTT.